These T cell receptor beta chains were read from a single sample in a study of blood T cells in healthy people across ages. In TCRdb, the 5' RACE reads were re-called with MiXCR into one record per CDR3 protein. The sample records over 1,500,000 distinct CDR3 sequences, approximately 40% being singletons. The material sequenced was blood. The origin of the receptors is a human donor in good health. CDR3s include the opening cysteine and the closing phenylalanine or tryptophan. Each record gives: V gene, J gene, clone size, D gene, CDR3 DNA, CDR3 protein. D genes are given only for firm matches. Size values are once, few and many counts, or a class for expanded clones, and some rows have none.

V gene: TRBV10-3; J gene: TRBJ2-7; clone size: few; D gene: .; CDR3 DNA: TGTGCCATCAGTGCAGGGCGGGACTCCTACGAGCAGTACTTC; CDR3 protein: CAISAGRDSYEQYF
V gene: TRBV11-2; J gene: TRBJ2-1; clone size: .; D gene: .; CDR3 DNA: TGTGCCAGCAGCTTAGATCCCAGGGGAAATGAGCAGTTCTTC; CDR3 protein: CASSLDPRGNEQFF
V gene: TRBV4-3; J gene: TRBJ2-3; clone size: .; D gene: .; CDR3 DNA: TGCGCCAGCAGCCAAGAGTGGGCAGATACGCAGTATTTT; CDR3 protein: CASSQEWADTQYF
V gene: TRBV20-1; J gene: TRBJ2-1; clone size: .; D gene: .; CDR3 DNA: TGCAGTGCTAGACCCTACTCCAACAATGAGCAGTTCTTC; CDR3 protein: CSARPYSNNEQFF
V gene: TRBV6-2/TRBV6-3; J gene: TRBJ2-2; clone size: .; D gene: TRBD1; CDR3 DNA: TGTGCCAGCAGTTTTCAGGGGGCGCCCACCGGGGAGCTGTTTTTT; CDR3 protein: CASSFQGAPTGELFF
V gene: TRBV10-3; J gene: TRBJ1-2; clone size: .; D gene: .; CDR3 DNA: TGTGCCATCAGGACCGGGGGCCGCCATGGCTACACCTTC; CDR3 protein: CAIRTGGRHGYTF
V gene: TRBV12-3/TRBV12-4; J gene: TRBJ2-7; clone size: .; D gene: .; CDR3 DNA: TGTGCCAGCAGTTTAACCAGTCGGGACTACGAGCAGTACTTC; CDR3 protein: CASSLTSRDYEQYF
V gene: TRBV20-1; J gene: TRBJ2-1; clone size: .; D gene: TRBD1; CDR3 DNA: TGCAGTGCTAGAGTTTCAGGGGGCCATAACCACAATGAGCAGTTCTTC; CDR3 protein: CSARVSGGHNHNEQFF
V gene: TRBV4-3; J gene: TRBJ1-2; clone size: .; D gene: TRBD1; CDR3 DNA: TGCGCCAGCAGCCAAGGGGGGGACAGGGGAAAGAACTATGGCTACACCTTC; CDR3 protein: CASSQGGDRGKNYGYTF
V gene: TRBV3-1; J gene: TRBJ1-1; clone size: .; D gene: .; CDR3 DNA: TGTGCCAGCAGCCCTCAGGGTATCAAAGCTTTCTTT; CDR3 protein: CASSPQGIKAFF
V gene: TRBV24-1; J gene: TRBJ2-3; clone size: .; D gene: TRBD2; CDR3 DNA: TGTGCCACCAGTGATGGTAGCGGGGGAACCACAGATACGCAGTATTTT; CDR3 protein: CATSDGSGGTTDTQYF
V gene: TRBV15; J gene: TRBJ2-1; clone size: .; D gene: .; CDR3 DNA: TGTGCCACCAGCAGAGAGGGGTTCCCCTACAATGAGCAGTTCTTC; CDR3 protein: CATSREGFPYNEQFF
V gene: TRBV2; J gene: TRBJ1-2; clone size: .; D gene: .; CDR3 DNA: TGTGCCAGCGGGGACGACAGTATCTATGGCTACACCTTC; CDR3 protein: CASGDDSIYGYTF
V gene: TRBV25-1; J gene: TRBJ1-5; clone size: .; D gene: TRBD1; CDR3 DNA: TGTGCCAGCAGTGAGGACAGGTATAGCAATCAGCCCCAGCATTTT; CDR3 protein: CASSEDRYSNQPQHF
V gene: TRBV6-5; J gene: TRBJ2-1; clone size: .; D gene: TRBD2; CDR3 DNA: TGTGCCAGCACCCGGGCAGCGGTCGGGGGGGATGAGCAGTTCTTC; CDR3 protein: CASTRAAVGGDEQFF
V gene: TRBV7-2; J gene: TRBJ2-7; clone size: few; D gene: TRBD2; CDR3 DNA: TGTGCCAGCAGCGCCGTAATAGCGGGGGGTGTCTGCGAGCAGTACTTC; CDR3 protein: CASSAVIAGGVCEQYF
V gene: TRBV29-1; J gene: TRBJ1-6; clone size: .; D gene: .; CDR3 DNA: TGTAGCGTGCGGACAGTCTCAGATTCACCCCTCCACTTT; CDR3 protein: CSVRTVSDSPLHF
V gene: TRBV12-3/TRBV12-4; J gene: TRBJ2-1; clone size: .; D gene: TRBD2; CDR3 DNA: TGTGCCAGCACCAACCCGGGACTAGCCTTGAATGAGCAGTTCTTC; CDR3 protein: CASTNPGLALNEQFF
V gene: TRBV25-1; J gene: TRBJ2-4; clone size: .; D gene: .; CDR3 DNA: TGTGCCAGCAGGGACCTAGGGGGGCAGTACTTC; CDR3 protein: CASRDLGGQYF
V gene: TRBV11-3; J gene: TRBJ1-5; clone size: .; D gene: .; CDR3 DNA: TGTGCCAGCAGCTTAGAGGTCCGCAGGAATCAGCCCCAGCATTTT; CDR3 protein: CASSLEVRRNQPQHF
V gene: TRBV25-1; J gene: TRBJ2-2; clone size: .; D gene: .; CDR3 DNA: TGTGCCAGCAGAAGGGCCGACACCGGGGAGCTGTTTTTT; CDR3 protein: CASRRADTGELFF
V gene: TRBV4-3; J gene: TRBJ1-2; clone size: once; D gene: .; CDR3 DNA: TGCGCCAGCAGCCAAGTAGCCGGGAGGGCTGCAGCTAACTATGGCTACACCTTC; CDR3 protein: CASSQVAGRAAANYGYTF
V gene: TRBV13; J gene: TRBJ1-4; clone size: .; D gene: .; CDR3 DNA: TGTGCCAGCAGCTCGTCGGAACAGGATGAAAAACTGTTTTTT; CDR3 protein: CASSSSEQDEKLFF
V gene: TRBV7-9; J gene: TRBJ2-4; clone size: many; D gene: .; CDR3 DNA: TGTGCCAGCAGCCCCCGTAGGATGAACATTCAGTACTTC; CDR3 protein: CASSPRRMNIQYF
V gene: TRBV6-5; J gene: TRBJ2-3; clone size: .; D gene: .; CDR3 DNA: TGTGCCAGCAGTTACTCGAGTTCCTGGGATACGCAGTATTTT; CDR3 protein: CASSYSSSWDTQYF
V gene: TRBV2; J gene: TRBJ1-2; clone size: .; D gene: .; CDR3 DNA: TGTGCCAGCAGATCCGACAGGCTCTCCTATGGCTACACCTTC; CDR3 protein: CASRSDRLSYGYTF
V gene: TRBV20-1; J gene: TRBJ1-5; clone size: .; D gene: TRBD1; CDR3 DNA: TGCAGTGATAACGGAAGGGGGACAGGGTTTGGTCAGCCCCAGCATTTT; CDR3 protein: CSDNGRGTGFGQPQHF
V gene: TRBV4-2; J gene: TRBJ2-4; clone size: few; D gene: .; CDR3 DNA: TGTGCCCGCAGCCAAGGTACCCAGATAGTTGAGCAGTACTTC; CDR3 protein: CARSQGTQIVEQYF
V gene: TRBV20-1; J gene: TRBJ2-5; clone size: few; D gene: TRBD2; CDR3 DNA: TGCAGTGCCAAACGGGGGGGTTACGGGCAAGAGACCCAGTACTTC; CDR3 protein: CSAKRGGYGQETQYF
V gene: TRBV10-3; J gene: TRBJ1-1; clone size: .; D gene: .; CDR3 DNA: TGTGCCATCAGTGAGGCCAGGGAGAAAAACACTGAAGCTTTCTTT; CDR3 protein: CAISEAREKNTEAFF
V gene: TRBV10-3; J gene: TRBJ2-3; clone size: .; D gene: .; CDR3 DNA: TGTGCCATCAGTGGGCACAGCACAGATACGCAGTATTTT; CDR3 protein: CAISGHSTDTQYF
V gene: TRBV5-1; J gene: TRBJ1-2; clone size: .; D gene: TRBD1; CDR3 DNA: TGCGCCAGCAGCGGAGGGACAGGGGTTGAATGGAATGGCTACACCTTC; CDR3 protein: CASSGGTGVEWNGYTF
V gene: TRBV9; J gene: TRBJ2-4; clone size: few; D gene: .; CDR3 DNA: TGTGCCAGCAGCGTAGAAGGGGGAGCAAGCTTAGCCAAAAACATTCAGTACTTC; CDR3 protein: CASSVEGGASLAKNIQYF
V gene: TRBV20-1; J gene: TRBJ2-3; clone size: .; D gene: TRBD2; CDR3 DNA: TGCAGTGCTAGCCCGACTAGCGGGGGAGCGGATACGCAGTATTTT; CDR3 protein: CSASPTSGGADTQYF
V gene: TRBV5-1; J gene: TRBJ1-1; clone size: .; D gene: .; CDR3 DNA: TGCGCCAGCAGCTTGGACAGGCCTAATGAAGCTTTCTTT; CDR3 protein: CASSLDRPNEAFF
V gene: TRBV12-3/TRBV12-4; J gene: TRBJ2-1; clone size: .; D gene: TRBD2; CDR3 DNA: TGTGCCAGCGGACCTAGCGGGGGGCCTTTAACCTACAATGAGCAGTTCTTC; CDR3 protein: CASGPSGGPLTYNEQFF